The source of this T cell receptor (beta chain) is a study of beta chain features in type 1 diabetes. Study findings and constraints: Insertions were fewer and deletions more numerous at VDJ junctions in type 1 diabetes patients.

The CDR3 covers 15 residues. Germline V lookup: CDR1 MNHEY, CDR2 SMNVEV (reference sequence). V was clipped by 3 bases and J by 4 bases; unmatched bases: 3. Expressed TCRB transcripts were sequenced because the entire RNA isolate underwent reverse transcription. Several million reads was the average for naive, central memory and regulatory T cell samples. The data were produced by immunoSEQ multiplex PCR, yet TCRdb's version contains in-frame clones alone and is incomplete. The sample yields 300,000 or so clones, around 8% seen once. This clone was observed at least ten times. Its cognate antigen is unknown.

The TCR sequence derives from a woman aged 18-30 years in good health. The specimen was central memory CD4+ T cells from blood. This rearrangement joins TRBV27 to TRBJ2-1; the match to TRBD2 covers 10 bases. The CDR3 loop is CASSFSGRVYNEQFF. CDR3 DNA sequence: TGTGCCAGCAGTTTCAGCGGGAGGGTATACAATGAGCAGTTCTTC.